The T cell receptor (beta chain) under discussion was sequenced for a study of shared clonotypes between healthy human individuals. The V gene's germline CDR1 is SGHTA and CDR2 FQGNSA. CDR3 size: 15 residues. The ends were cut back, 2 bases at V and 6 bases at J, with 13 bases in the middle. Turning to this clone: The antigen remains undetermined.

Every one of the donors was a Caucasian adult that lived in Nashville, Tennessee. Here immunoSEQ multiplex PCR was the method, and the copy in TCRdb shows in-frame clones only, minus some. The repertoire includes approximately 2.4 million clones, 90% to 96% of them detected once, and around 0.13% sits in the top ten. Overall study results and limits: A handful of donors showed sharing of around 5.3% of naive CD4 clonotypes. Among donors, sharing of clonotypes was expected to be affected by sequencing depth. Relative to their counterparts shared across all four donors, non-shared clonotypes exhibited diminished generation probabilities.

The chain employs TRBV7-2 and TRBJ2-2, with D tentatively TRBD1 (5 bases). The source of this sequence is a young man in good health. Sample: naive CD4+ T cells sorted from blood. Subset of the sample: CD45RA+ positively selected. The CDR3 reads CASSLSRVGAGELFF. The DNA of the CDR3 is TGTGCCAGCAGCTTATCCAGGGTAGGCGCCGGGGAGCTGTTTTTT.